One sample yielded the 13 T cell receptor beta chains listed below, sequenced in a study of shared clonotypes between healthy human individuals. This table comes from immunoSEQ multiplex PCR, and its TCRdb copy is limited to in-frame clones, with some not included. This table holds approximately 1,500,000 clones, about 98% found once. The sequenced material came from naive CD4+ T cells sorted from blood. As to subset: CD45RA+ positively selected. All receptors derive from a young man in good health.

The rearrangement uses TRBV7-2 and TRBJ2-1; D is tentatively TRBD1 or TRBD2 (5 bases each). The CDR3 extends over 13 amino acids. Trimming left V 5 bases short and J 10 bases short, with 15 bases between. Germline V CDR1 and CDR2: SGHTA, FQGNSA. Written as DNA, the CDR3 is TGTGCCAGCAGCCTAGGGACCCGCCGCGAGCAGTTCTTC. It codes for CASSLGTRREQFF.

The J gene is TRBJ2-7, the V gene TRBV14; D not resolved. Germline values: CDR1 SGHDN, CDR2 FVKESK. The V end lost 4 bases, the J end lost 7 bases, and 20 bases lay between the germline ends. This CDR3 contains 15 residues. This CDR3 reads CASSPHRATLGEQYF. The CDR3 nucleotides are TGTGCCAGCAGCCCCCACCGGGCAACTCTAGGGGAGCAGTACTTC.

V usage is TRBV28 and J usage is TRBJ1-4, with D possibly matching TRBD1 (5 bases). CDR3 length: 14 amino acids. V was clipped by 6 bases and J by 5 bases, with 13 bases between them. CDR1 MDHEN and CDR2 SYDVKM come from the germline V gene. The CDR3 DNA follows: TGTGCCAGCAGACCTGGGGGAACGAATGAAAAACTGTTTTTT. This codes for CASRPGGTNEKLFF.

The rearrangement links TRBV5-1 to TRBJ2-5; TRBD2 aligns across 7 bases. CDR3 length: 16 amino acids. The V and J ends lost 0 bases and 1 base, in that order; junction bases with no gene match: 6. Per germline, CDR1 SGHRS and CDR2 YFSETQ. CDR3 coding DNA: TGCGCCAGCAGCTTGGAGCCTAGCGGAATCCAAGAGACCCAGTACTTC. It specifies CASSLEPSGIQETQYF.

V usage is TRBV19 and J usage is TRBJ2-7; 7 nucleotides line up with TRBD1. Trimming took 5 bases from V and 2 from J; bases not matched to a gene: 6. Germline CDR1 LNHDA, CDR2 SQIVND (reference sequence). This CDR3 is built from 14 residues. The CDR3 DNA follows: TGTGCCAGTAGTCGTGGACAGGTGACCTACGAGCAGTACTTC. It encodes CASSRGQVTYEQYF. Supplemented by reference TRBV19 and TRBJ2-7, the full variable domain reads DGGITQSPKYLFRKEGQNVTLSCEQNLNHDAMYWYRQDPGQGLRLIYYSQIVNDFQKGDIAEGYSVSREKKESFPLTVTSAQKNPTAFYLCASSRGQVTYEQYFGPGTRLTVT.

The rearrangement links TRBV5-4 to TRBJ2-5; D might be TRBD1 (5 bases). V was cut by 0 bases and J by 3 bases, with 12 bases left in between. Germline lookup yields CDR1 SGHNT and CDR2 YYREEE (reference sequence). This CDR3 has 15 amino acids. CDR3 loop: CASSLDRPWKETQYF. The CDR3 DNA reads as TGTGCCAGCAGCTTGGACAGGCCTTGGAAAGAGACCCAGTACTTC.

J is TRBJ1-2 and V is TRBV28, with a weak D call TRBD1 (6 bases). The CDR3 runs 13 residues. The germline V and J ends were trimmed by 10 bases and 7 bases, with 19 bases remaining between them. Looked up from germline, CDR1 is MDHEN and CDR2 is SYDVKM. CDR3 protein: CATKDSLYSGYTF. CDR3 nucleotide sequence: TGTGCCACCAAGGACAGCCTCTACTCTGGCTACACCTTC.

The gene calls are TRBV6-5 and TRBJ2-7, with a tentative D call TRBD1 (5 bases). Trimming left V 6 bases short and J 5 bases short, with 17 bases between. This CDR3 is built from 14 residues. CDR1 is MNHEY, CDR2 SVGAGI, per germline. CDR3 loop: CASSPTRVGDEQYF. Written as DNA, the CDR3 is TGTGCCAGCAGCCCCACCAGAGTAGGGGACGAGCAGTACTTC.

V gene TRBV6-5 combines with J gene TRBJ2-2, with TRBD1 matching 9 bases. CDR1 and CDR2 from the germline V gene are MNHEY and SVGAGI. Germline trimming cut 0 bases from V and 9 bases from J; bases unmatched to any gene: 8. The CDR3 has 16 amino acids. The CDR3 region has the DNA TGTGCCAGCAGTTACTCAAGGGACAGGGACGTGTGGGAGCTGTTTTTT. It specifies CASSYSRDRDVWELFF.

V and J are TRBV29-1 and TRBJ2-5, with TRBD2 as a possible D gene (7 bases). CDR3 length: 12 amino acids. Trimming cost V 5 bases and J 8 bases, with 15 bases left between them. Germline V gene sequence: CDR1 SQVTM, CDR2 ANQGSEA. CDR3 DNA: TGCAGCGTTTGGGGGGGGCCAAGAACCCAGTACTTC. The encoded protein is CSVWGGPRTQYF. Drawing the rest from reference TRBV29-1 and TRBJ2-5, the complete variable domain is SAVISQKPSRDICQRGTSLTIQCQVDSQVTMMFWYRQQPGQSLTLIATANQGSEATYESGFVIDKFPISRPNLTFSTLTVSNMSPEDSSIYLCSVWGGPRTQYFGPGTRLLVL.

A note on this clone: A read error may produce the germline difference seen at one junction end. This chain uses TRBV19 with TRBJ2-3, with a tentative D call TRBD2 (6 bases). Germline V lookup: CDR1 LNHDA, CDR2 SQIVND (reference sequence). CDR3 length: 16 amino acids. CDR3 protein: CASSLEDRRDTDTQYF. CDR3 bases: TGTGCCAGTAGTCTAGAGGACCGGAGGGACACAGATACGCAGTATTTT.

This clone occurred once. The chain has TRBV5-6 and TRBJ2-1, with 11 bases aligning to TRBD2. Germline CDR1 SGHDT, CDR2 YYEEEE. The CDR3 sequence is 14 residues long. Trimming removed 2 bases from V and 8 bases from J; junction bases left unmatched: 3. DNA of the CDR3: TGTGCCAGCAGCTTTAGCGGGAGGGCAGATGAGCAGTTCTTC. It encodes CASSFSGRADEQFF.

The chain combines TRBV6-1 with TRBJ2-5, with TRBD1 matching over 9 bases. Germline-derived CDR1 and CDR2 are MNHNS and SASEGT. The CDR3 covers 13 residues. V was clipped by 7 bases and J by 4 bases; unmatched bases: 4. DNA for the CDR3: TGTGCCAGCAAGAACAGGGGGCCAGAGACCCAGTACTTC. Translation: CASKNRGPETQYF.